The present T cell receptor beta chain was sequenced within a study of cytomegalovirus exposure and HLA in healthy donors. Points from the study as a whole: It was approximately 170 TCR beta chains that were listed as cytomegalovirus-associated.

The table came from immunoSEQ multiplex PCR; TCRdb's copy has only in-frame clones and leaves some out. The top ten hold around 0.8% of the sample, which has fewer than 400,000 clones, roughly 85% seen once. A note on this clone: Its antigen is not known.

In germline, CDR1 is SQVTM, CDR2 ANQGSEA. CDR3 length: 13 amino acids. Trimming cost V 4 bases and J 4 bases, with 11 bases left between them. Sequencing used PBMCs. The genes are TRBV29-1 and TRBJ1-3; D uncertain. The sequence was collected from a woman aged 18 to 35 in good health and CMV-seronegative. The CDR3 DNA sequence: TGCAGCGTTGCGGCGGAAGTCGGAAACACCATATATTTT. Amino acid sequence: CSVAAEVGNTIYF.